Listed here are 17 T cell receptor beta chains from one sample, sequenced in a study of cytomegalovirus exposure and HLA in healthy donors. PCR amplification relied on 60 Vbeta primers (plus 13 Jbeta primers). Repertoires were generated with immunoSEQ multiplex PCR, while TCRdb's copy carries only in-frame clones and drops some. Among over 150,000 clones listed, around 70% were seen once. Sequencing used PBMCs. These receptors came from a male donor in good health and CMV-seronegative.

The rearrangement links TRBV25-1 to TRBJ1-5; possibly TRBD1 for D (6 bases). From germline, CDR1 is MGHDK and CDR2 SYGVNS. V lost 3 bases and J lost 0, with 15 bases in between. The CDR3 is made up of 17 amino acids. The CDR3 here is CASSDPGQYYSNQPQHF. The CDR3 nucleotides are TGTGCCAGCAGTGATCCCGGACAGTACTATAGCAATCAGCCCCAGCATTTT.

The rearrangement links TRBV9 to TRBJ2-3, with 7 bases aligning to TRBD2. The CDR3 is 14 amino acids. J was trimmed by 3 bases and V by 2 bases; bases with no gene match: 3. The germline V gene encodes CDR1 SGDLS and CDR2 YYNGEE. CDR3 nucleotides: TGTGCCAGCAGCGTTGGACTAGGGACAGATACGCAGTATTTT. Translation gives CASSVGLGTDTQYF.

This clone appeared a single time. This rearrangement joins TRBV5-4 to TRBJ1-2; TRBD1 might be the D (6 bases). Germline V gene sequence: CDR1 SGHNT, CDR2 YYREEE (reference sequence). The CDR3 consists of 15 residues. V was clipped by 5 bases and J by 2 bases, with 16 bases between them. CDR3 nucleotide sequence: TGTGCCAGCAGTTTAGCAATCCAGGGGAACTATGGCTACACCTTC. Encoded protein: CASSLAIQGNYGYTF.

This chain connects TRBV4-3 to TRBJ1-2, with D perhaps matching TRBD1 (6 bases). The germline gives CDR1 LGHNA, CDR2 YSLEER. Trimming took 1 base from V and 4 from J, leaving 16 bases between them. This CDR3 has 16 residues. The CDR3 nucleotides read TGCGCCAGCAGCCAAGCGCTCTCCCAGGGGACCTATGGCTACACCTTC. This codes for CASSQALSQGTYGYTF.

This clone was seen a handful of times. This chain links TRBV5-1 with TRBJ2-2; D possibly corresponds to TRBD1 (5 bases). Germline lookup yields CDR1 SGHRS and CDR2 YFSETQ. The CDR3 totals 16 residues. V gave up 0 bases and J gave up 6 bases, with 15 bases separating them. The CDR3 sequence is CASSLAWIGDAGELFF. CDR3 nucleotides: TGCGCCAGCAGCTTGGCCTGGATAGGGGATGCCGGGGAGCTGTTTTTT.

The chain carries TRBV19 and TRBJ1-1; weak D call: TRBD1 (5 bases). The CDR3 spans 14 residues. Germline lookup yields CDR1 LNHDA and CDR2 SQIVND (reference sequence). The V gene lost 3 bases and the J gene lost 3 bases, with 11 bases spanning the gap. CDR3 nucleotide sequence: TGTGCCAGTAGTATGGCAGGGAGGTACACTGAAGCTTTCTTT. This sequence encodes CASSMAGRYTEAFF.

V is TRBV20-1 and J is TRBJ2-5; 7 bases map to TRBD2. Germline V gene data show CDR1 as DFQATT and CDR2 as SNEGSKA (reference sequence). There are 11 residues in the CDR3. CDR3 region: CTGEGGETQYF. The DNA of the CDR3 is TGCACCGGGGAGGGTGGCGAGACCCAGTACTTC.

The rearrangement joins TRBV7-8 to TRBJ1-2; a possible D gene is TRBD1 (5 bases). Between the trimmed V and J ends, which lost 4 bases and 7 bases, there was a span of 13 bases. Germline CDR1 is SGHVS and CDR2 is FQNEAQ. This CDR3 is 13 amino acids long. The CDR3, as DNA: TGTGCCAGCAGCTCGGACACCCCTATTGGCTACACCTTC. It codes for CASSSDTPIGYTF.

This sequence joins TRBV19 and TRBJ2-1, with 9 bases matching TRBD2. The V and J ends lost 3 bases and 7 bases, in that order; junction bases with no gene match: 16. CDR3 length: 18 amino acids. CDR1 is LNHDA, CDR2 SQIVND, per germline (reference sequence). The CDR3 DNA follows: TGTGCCAGTAGTATGTCTAGCGGGATATCAAGTTTGGTGAATGAGCAGTTCTTC. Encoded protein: CASSMSSGISSLVNEQFF.

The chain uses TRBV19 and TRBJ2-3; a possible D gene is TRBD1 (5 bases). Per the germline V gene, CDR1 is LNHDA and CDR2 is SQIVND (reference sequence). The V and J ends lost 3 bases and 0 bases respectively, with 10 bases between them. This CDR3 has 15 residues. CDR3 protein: CASSIGHLSTDTQYF. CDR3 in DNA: TGTGCCAGTAGTATCGGACACTTAAGCACAGATACGCAGTATTTT.

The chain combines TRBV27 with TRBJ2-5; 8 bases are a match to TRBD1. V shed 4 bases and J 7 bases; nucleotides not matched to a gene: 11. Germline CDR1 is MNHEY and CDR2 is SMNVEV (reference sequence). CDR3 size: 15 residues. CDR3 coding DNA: TGTGCCAGCAGTTCCCGACAGGGGATCGAGTGGACCCAGTACTTC. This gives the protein CASSSRQGIEWTQYF.

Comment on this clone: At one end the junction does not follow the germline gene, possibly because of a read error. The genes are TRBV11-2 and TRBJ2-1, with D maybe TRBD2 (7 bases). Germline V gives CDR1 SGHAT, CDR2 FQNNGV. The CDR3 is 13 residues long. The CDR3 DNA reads TGTGCCAGTTTCCCAACGGGGGGCGCGGAGAAGCTCTTC. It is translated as CASFPTGGAEKLF.

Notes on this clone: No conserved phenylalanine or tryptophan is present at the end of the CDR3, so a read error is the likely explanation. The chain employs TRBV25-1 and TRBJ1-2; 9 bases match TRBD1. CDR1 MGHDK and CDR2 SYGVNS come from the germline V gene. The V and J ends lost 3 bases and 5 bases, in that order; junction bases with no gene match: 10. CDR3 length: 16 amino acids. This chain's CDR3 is CASSERRDRDTYGYTI. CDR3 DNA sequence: TGTGCCAGCAGTGAGAGAAGGGACAGGGATACTTATGGCTACACCATC.

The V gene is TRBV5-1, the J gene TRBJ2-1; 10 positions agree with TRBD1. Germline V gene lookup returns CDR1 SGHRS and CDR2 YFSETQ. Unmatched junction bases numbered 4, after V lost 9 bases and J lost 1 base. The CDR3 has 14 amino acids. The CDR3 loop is CATGQGESYNEQFF. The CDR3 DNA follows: TGCGCCACCGGACAGGGGGAGTCCTACAATGAGCAGTTCTTC.

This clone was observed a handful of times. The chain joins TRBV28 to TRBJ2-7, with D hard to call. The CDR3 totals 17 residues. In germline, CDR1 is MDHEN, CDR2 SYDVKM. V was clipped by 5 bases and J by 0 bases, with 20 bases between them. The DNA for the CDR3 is TGTGCCAGCAGTCTCTCCCGAAGCAGGTCCAGCTCCTACGAGCAGTACTTC. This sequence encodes CASSLSRSRSSSYEQYF.

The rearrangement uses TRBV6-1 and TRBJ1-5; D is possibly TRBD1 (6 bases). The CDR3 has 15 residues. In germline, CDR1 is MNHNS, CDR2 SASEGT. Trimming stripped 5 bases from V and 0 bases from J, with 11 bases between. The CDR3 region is CASSIGQFSNQPQHF. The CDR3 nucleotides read TGTGCCAGCAGTATTGGACAGTTTAGCAATCAGCCCCAGCATTTT.

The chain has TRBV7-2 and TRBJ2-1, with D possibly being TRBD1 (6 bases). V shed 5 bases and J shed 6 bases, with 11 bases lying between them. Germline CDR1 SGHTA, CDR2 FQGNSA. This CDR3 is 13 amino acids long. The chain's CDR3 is CASSPGQPNEQFF. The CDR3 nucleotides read TGTGCCAGCAGCCCCGGACAGCCCAATGAGCAGTTCTTC. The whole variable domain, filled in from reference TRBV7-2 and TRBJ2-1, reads GAGVSQSPSNKVTEKGKDVELRCDPISGHTALYWYRQSLGQGLEFLIYFQGNSAPDKSGLPSDRFSAERTGGSVSTLTIQRTQQEDSAVYLCASSPGQPNEQFFGPGTRLTVL.